These 2 T cell receptor beta chains were all obtained from the same sample, sequenced in a study of blood T cells in healthy people across ages. Sample-barcoded 5' priming and a J-beta primer mix drove a second PCR of roughly 6 to 12 cycles. TCRdb ran MiXCR on the 5' RACE reads and lists one entry per CDR3 protein. The table lists approximately 810,000 distinct CDR3 sequences, roughly 26% of them singletons, with approximately 15% in the top ten. The source material was blood. These TCRs come from a woman aged 80 or older in good health.

This clonotype was counted at least ten times. The chain couples TRBV20-1 to TRBJ1-1; D uncertain. The CDR3 loop spans 12 amino acids. Germline V lookup: CDR1 DFQATT, CDR2 SNEGSKA (reference sequence). Deletions cut 8 bases from V and 0 bases from J, with 10 bases between. The CDR3 is CSFPSLNTEAFF. CDR3 in DNA: TGCAGTTTCCCCTCATTGAACACTGAAGCTTTCTTT.

This clonotype was detected many times. The chain joins TRBV12-3 or TRBV12-4 to TRBJ1-5; D perhaps matches TRBD1 (5 bases). V was clipped by 2 bases and J by 0 bases, with 14 bases between them. The CDR3 runs to 17 residues. CDR3 nucleotide sequence: TGTGCCAGCAGTTTAAGTATCGTGAGGGGTAGCAATCAGCCCCAGCATTTT. This translates into CASSLSIVRGSNQPQHF.